Each of the 9 T cell receptor beta chains below was sequenced from the same sample in a study of cytotoxic CD8 clonotypes in ibrutinib-treated CLL. This table comes from immunoSEQ multiplex PCR, and its TCRdb copy is limited to in-frame clones, with some not included. Here the sample spans about 150,000 clones, about 79% being singletons. The material sequenced was PBMCs, taken after 12 months of ibrutinib treatment. All receptors come from a human donor with chronic lymphocytic leukemia.

This clone was recorded once. The J gene is TRBJ2-7, the V gene TRBV6-5, with D possibly being TRBD1 (6 bases). Looked up from germline, CDR1 is MNHEY and CDR2 is SVGAGI. The ends were cut back, 6 bases at V and 3 bases at J, with 12 bases in the middle. CDR3 length: 13 amino acids. CDR3: CASRPTGFYEQYF. The CDR3 DNA reads TGTGCCAGCAGACCGACAGGATTCTACGAGCAGTACTTC.

In this sample, this clone turned up a few times. The CDR3 DNA is TGTGCCAGCTCACCAGGGGACAGGCTCTATGGCTACACCTTC. Encoded protein: CASSPGDRLYGYTF. The chain links TRBV18 to TRBJ1-2; 8 bases align to TRBD1. This CDR3 spans 14 amino acids. CDR1 KGHSH and CDR2 LQKENI come from the germline V gene. The junction had 3 bases not matched to a gene; V was cut back by 2 bases and J by 4 bases. Using reference TRBV18 and TRBJ1-2 for the parts outside the CDR3, the full variable domain is NAGVMQNPRHLVRRRGQEARLRCSPMKGHSHVYWYRQLPEEGLKFMVYLQKENIIDESGMPKERFSAEFPKEGPSILRIQQVVRGDSAAYFCASSPGDRLYGYTFGSGTRLTVV.

The chain's CDR3 is CACRDRGLDEQFF. The CDR3 DNA is TGTGCCTGCCGGGACAGGGGGCTTGATGAGCAGTTCTTC. The genes are TRBV30 and TRBJ2-1; 12 bases map to TRBD1. The CDR3 totals 13 residues. The V gene end was trimmed by 6 bases and the J gene end by 8 bases; junction bases not matched to a gene: 5. Germline assignment: CDR1 GTSNPN and CDR2 SVGIG (reference sequence).

The chain combines TRBV25-1 with TRBJ2-2; D ambiguous. From germline, CDR1 is MGHDK and CDR2 SYGVNS. This CDR3 is 15 amino acids long. The V gene lost 4 bases and the J gene lost 6 bases, with 15 bases spanning the gap. CDR3 bases: TGTGCCAGCAGTGCCCTAGGGTATATAGCCGGGGAGCTGTTTTTT. It yields the protein CASSALGYIAGELFF.

This rearrangement joins TRBV7-3 to TRBJ1-3; D ambiguous. CDR1 SGHTA and CDR2 FQGTGA come from the germline V gene. V was pared by 10 bases and J by 4 bases, with 14 bases between. The CDR3 has 13 amino acids. CDR3 DNA: TGTGCCACCTCCTTGGGAGACGGAAACACCATATATTTT. It translates to CATSLGDGNTIYF.

This rearrangement joins TRBV9 to TRBJ2-4; 8 nucleotides line up with TRBD2. The germline V gene encodes CDR1 SGDLS and CDR2 YYNGEE. The CDR3 is made up of 19 amino acids. The junction had 16 bases not matched to a gene; V was cut back by 4 bases and J by 1 base. The CDR3, as DNA: TGTGCCAGCAGCCCAGGACTAAACGGGAGGGCCCTGGCCAAAAACATTCAGTACTTC. Its protein is CASSPGLNGRALAKNIQYF.

The chain employs TRBV7-2 and TRBJ2-2; no definite D call. The V end lost 2 bases, the J end lost 6 bases, and 4 bases lay between the germline ends. The CDR3 runs 12 residues. In germline, CDR1 is SGHTA, CDR2 FQGNSA. This CDR3 is CASSLSPGELFF. CDR3 sequence (DNA): TGTGCCAGCAGCTTAAGCCCCGGGGAGCTGTTTTTT.

The chain couples TRBV19 to TRBJ1-4; no clear D. CDR3 length: 14 residues. V lost 8 bases and J lost 0, with 10 bases in between. Germline V gives CDR1 LNHDA, CDR2 SQIVND (reference sequence). The CDR3 here is CASCRTTTNEKLFF. DNA for the CDR3: TGTGCCAGTTGTAGGACTACAACTAATGAAAAACTGTTTTTT.

V and J are TRBV6-5 and TRBJ2-7; 15 bases are a match to TRBD2. Germline-derived CDR1 and CDR2 are MNHEY and SVGAGI. This CDR3 comprises 15 residues. The J segment lost 4 bases and the V segment lost 6 bases, leaving 4 bases of the junction unmatched. CDR3: CASSFGLAGGYEQYF. The CDR3 coding sequence is TGTGCCAGCAGCTTCGGACTAGCGGGAGGGTACGAGCAGTACTTC.